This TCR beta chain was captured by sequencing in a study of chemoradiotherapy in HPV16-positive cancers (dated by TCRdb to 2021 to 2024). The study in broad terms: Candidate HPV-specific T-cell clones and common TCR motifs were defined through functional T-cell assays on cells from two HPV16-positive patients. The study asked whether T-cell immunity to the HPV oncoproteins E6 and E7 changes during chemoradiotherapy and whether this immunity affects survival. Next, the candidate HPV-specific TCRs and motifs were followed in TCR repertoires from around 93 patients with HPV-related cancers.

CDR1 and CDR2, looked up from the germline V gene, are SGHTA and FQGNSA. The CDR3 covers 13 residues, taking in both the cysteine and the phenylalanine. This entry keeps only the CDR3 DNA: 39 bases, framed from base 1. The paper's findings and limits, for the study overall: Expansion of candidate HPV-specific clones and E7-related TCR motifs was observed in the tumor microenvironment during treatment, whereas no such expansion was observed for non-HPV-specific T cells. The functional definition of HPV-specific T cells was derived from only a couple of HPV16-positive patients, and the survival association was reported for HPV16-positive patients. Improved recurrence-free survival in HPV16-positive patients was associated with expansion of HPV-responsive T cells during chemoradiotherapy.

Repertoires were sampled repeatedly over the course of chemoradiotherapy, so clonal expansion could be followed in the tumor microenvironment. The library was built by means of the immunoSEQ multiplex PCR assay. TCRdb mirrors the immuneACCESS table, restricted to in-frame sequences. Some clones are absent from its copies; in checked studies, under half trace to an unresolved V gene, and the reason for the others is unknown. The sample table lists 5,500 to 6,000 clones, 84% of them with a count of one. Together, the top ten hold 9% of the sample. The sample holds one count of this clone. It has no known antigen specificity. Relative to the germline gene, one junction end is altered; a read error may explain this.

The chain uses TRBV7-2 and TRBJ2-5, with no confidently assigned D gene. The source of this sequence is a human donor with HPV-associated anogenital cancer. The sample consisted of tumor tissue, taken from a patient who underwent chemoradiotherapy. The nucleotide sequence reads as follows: TGTGCCAGCAGCCCGAGGCCACAAGGGACCCAGTACTTC. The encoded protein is CASSPRPQGTQYF.